This TCR beta chain was captured in a study of blood T cell repertoires in COVID-19. The CDR3 spans 17 residues. Germline-derived CDR1 and CDR2 are SGHTS and YDEGEE. The trim removed 0 bases at V and 3 bases at J, leaving 4 bases unmatched. Sequenced by immunoSEQ multiplex PCR; TCRdb stores in-frame clones only, minus some. The table has roughly 320,000 clones, roughly nine tenths seen once. The sequenced sample consisted of PBMCs or T cells enriched from blood (not recorded which). The origin of this receptor is a woman aged 25-40 years who had been exposed to COVID-19. V is TRBV5-8 and J is TRBJ2-5, with TRBD2 matching over 14 bases. The CDR3 nucleotides read TGTGCCAGCAGCTTGGCTCCGGGACTAGCGGGGGAAGAGACCCAGTACTTC. Its protein is CASSLAPGLAGEETQYF.